The 14 T cell receptor beta chains listed next were all sequenced from one sample in a study of T cell responses to AZD1222 COVID-19 vaccine. Libraries were prepared by immunoSEQ multiplex PCR; TCRdb keeps only in-frame clonotypes and omits some of them. The table includes about 140,000 clones, approximately 91% detected once. Sequences were derived from peripheral blood, sampled on day 0 of AZD1222 vaccination. Source of these receptors: an adult in good health.

The chain joins TRBV3-1 (or the pseudogene TRBV3-2) to TRBJ2-6; D not resolved. This CDR3 has 14 amino acids. Germline CDR1 is LGHDT and CDR2 is YNNKEL (reference sequence). V lost 6 bases to trimming and J lost 0 bases, with 6 bases between them. The CDR3 is CASSGLSGANVLTF. CDR3 DNA sequence: TGTGCCAGCAGTGGGCTCTCTGGGGCCAACGTCCTGACTTTC.

The V call is TRBV18, the J call TRBJ1-1, with TRBD1 matching over 9 bases. V shed 6 bases and J 0 bases; nucleotides not matched to a gene: 5. The germline V gene encodes CDR1 KGHSH and CDR2 LQKENI. This CDR3 is built from 15 residues. CDR3: CASSDRGGLNTEAFF. CDR3 sequence (DNA): TGTGCCAGCTCGGACAGGGGCGGGTTGAACACTGAAGCTTTCTTT.

The chain links TRBV19 to TRBJ2-7; 14 positions match TRBD2. Per the germline V gene, CDR1 is LNHDA and CDR2 is SQIVND (reference sequence). CDR3 length: 16 amino acids. With 5 bases clipped from V and 4 bases from J, the junction kept 7 bases outside the gene matches. The CDR3 nucleotides read TGTGCCAGTAGTCCTCCGGGACTAGCGGGAGAGTACGAGCAGTACTTC. Its protein is CASSPPGLAGEYEQYF.

The gene calls are TRBV2 and TRBJ2-2, with 15 bases aligning to TRBD2. The CDR3 length is 15 residues. The V gene end was trimmed by 6 bases and the J gene end by 6 bases; junction bases not matched to a gene: 2. Germline CDR1 SNHLY, CDR2 FYNNEI. This chain's CDR3 is CASRGLAGGAGELFF. CDR3 coding DNA: TGTGCCAGCAGGGGACTAGCGGGAGGTGCCGGGGAGCTGTTTTTT.

V is TRBV27 and J is TRBJ1-2; D gene unclear. Per germline, CDR1 MNHEY and CDR2 SMNVEV (reference sequence). CDR3 length: 13 amino acids. The germline V and J ends were trimmed by 5 bases and 6 bases, with 13 bases remaining between them. Here the CDR3 reads CASSMRIRDGYTF. CDR3 nucleotide sequence: TGTGCCAGCAGTATGAGGATAAGGGATGGCTACACCTTC.

The genes are TRBV7-9 and TRBJ2-5, with D hard to call. This CDR3 is 13 amino acids long. V was trimmed by 3 bases and J by 5 bases, leaving 10 bases between them. Germline V gene sequence: CDR1 SEHNR, CDR2 FQNEAQ (reference sequence). The CDR3 DNA is TGTGCCAGCAGCTTGTTACAAGGGGAGACCCAGTACTTC. This encodes CASSLLQGETQYF. Combining the CDR3 with reference TRBV7-9 and TRBJ2-5 gives the whole variable domain DTGVSQNPRHKITKRGQNVTFRCDPISEHNRLYWYRQTLGQGPEFLTYFQNEAQLEKSRLLSDRFSAERPKGSFSTLEIQRTEQGDSAMYLCASSLLQGETQYFGPGTRLLVL.

This chain joins TRBV6-6 and TRBJ1-2, with 8 bases fitting TRBD1. The length of the CDR3 is 13 residues. CDR1 and CDR2 (germline): MNHNY, SVGAGI (reference sequence). V shed 5 bases and J 8 bases; nucleotides not matched to a gene: 7. The CDR3 coding sequence is TGTGCCAGCAGTCCGGACAGGGATCGAGGCTACACCTTC. Amino acids: CASSPDRDRGYTF.

The V and J genes are TRBV27 and TRBJ1-6; D unresolved. The germline gives CDR1 MNHEY, CDR2 SMNVEV (reference sequence). V lost 4 bases to trimming and J lost 0 bases, with 7 bases between them. This CDR3 spans 15 amino acids. The CDR3 DNA is TGTGCCAGCAGTTGGGATAGCTCCTATAATTCACCCCTCCACTTT. Translation gives CASSWDSSYNSPLHF.

Only one count was recorded for this clone. CDR3 in amino acids: CASSEASGYNEQFF. CDR3 DNA sequence: TGTGCCAGCAGTGAGGCTAGCGGATACAATGAGCAGTTCTTC. This chain connects TRBV6-4 to TRBJ2-1; 7 bases are shared with TRBD2. There are 14 residues in the CDR3. V trimming: 3 bases; J trimming: 4 bases; junction bases outside the gene matches: 3. Looked up from germline, CDR1 is MRHNA and CDR2 is SNTAGT.

The chain recombines TRBV6-5 with TRBJ2-1, with 12 bases that match TRBD2. Trimming cost V 5 bases and J 4 bases; bases outside gene matches: 3. The length of the CDR3 is 15 residues. Germline loops: CDR1 MNHEY, CDR2 SVGAGI. In DNA form, the CDR3 reads TGTGCCAGCAGTCGGACTAGCGGGGCTTACAATGAGCAGTTCTTC. Translated, it gives CASSRTSGAYNEQFF.

The rearrangement joins TRBV3-1 (or the pseudogene TRBV3-2) to TRBJ1-2, with D perhaps TRBD1 (6 bases). The length of the CDR3 is 13 residues. The germline CDR1 and CDR2 sequences are LGHDT and YNNKEL (reference sequence). V dropped 4 bases and J dropped 4 bases, with 10 bases sitting between them. CDR3 in DNA: TGTGCCAGCAGCCGGGGGGGCAGCTATGGCTACACCTTC. Translating it yields CASSRGGSYGYTF.

A note on this clone: The junction shows a germline mismatch at one end, possibly a read error. The V gene is TRBV18, the J gene TRBJ2-7; D remains unclear. The CDR3 extends over 12 amino acids. Looked up from germline, CDR1 is KGHSH and CDR2 is LQKENI. The CDR3 reads CASSPTLFVLRF. In nucleotides, the CDR3 is TGTGCCAGCTCACCCACCTTGTTTGTCCTTCGCTTC.

J is TRBJ1-2 and V is TRBV7-2, with 8 bases matching TRBD1. Germline V gene data show CDR1 as SGHTA and CDR2 as FQGNSA. The CDR3 is made up of 14 amino acids. Germline trimming cut 1 base from V and 7 bases from J; bases unmatched to any gene: 5. The CDR3 bases are TGTGCCAGCAGCTTAGGGCAGGGGGCGGGTGGCTACACCTTC. This translates into CASSLGQGAGGYTF.

This clone was observed once. CDR3 bases: TGTGCCAGCAGTGAAGGGTCCCCGCACAGGGGTCGAGGCGAGCAGTACTTC. It codes for CASSEGSPHRGRGEQYF. The chain is built from TRBV6-1 and TRBJ2-7; 7 bases agree with TRBD1. The CDR3 covers 17 residues. Losses at the gene ends were 1 base for V and 6 bases for J; bases not matched to a gene: 15. The V gene's germline CDR1 is MNHNS and CDR2 SASEGT.